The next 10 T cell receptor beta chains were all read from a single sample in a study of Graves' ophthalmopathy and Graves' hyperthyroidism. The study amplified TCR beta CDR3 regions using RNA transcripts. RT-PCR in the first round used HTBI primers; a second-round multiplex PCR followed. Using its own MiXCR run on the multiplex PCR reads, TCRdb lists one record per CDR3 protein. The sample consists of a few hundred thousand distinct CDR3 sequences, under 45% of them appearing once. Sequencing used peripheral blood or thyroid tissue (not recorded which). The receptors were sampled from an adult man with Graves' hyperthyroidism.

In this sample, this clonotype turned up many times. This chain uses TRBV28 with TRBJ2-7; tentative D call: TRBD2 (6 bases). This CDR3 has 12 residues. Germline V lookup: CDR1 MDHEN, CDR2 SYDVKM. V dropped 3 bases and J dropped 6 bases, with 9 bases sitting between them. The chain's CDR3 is CASSFGGVEQYF. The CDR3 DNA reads TGTGCCAGCAGTTTCGGAGGGGTCGAGCAGTACTTC.

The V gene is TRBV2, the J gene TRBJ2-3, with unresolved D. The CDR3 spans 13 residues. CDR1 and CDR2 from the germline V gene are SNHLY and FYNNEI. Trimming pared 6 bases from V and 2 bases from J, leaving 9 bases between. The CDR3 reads CASRDQFTDTQYF. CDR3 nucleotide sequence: TGTGCCAGCAGGGACCAATTCACAGATACGCAGTATTTT.

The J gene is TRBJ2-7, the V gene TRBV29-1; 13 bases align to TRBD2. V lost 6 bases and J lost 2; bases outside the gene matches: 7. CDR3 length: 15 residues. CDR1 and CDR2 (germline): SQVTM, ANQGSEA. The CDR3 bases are TGCAGCGTGGAGAGGACTAGCGGGAGTACCTACGAGCAGTACTTC. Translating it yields CSVERTSGSTYEQYF.

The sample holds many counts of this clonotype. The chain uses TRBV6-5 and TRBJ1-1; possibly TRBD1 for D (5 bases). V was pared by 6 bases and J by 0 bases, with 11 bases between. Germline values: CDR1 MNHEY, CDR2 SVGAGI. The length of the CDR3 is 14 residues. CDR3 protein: CASRTAGMNTEAFF. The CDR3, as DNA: TGTGCCAGCAGGACAGCCGGGATGAACACTGAAGCTTTCTTT.

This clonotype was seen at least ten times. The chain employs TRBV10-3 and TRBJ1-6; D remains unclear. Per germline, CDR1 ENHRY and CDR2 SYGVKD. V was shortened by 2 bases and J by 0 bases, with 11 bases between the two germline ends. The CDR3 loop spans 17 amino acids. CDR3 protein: CAISEVPQSSYNSPLHF. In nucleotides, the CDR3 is TGTGCCATCAGTGAGGTCCCACAGAGCTCCTATAATTCACCCCTCCACTTT.

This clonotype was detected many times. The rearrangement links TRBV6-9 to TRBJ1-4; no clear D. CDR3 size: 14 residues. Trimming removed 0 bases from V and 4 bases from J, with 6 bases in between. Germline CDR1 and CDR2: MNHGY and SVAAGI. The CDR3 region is CASSYSGSNEKLFF. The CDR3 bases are TGTGCCAGCAGTTATTCTGGCAGTAATGAAAAACTGTTTTTT.

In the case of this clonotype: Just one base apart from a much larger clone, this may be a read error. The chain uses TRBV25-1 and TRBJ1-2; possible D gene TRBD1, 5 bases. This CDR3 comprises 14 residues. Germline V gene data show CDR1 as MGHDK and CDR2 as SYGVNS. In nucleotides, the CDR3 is TGTGTCAGCGGTCCACTGGGCCAGGGCGGTGGCTACACCTTC. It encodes CVSGPLGQGGGYTF.

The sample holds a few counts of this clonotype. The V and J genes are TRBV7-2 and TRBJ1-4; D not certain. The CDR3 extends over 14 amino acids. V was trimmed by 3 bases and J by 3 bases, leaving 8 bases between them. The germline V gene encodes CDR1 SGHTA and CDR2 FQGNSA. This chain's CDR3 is CASSLRPPNEKLFF. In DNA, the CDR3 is TGTGCCAGCAGCTTGCGCCCACCTAATGAAAAACTGTTTTTT.

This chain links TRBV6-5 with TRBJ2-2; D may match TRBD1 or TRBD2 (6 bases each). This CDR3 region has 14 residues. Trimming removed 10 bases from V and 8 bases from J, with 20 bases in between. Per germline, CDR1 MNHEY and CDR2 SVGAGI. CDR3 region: CATSPARDKGELFF. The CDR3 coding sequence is TGTGCCACCTCACCGGCGCGGGACAAGGGGGAGCTGTTTTTT.

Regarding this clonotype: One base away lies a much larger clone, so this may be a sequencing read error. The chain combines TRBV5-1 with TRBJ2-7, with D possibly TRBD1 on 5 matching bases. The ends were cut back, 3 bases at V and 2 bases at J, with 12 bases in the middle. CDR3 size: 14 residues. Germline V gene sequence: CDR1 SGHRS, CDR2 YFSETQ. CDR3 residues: CASSSYGATYEQYF. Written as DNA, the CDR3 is TGCGCCAGCAGCTCGTATGGGGCCACCTACGAGCAGTACTTC.